The 31 T cell receptor beta chains in this list originate from one sample, sequenced in a study of molecular identifiers for immune sequencing clone quantification (dated by TCRdb to 2017 to 2018). Libraries were built with PCR. Sequencing was performed on a NextSeq 500. The public reads were quality trimmed at Q25 with fastp and then assembled into clones with MiXCR by TCRdb, keeping productive beta chains. Rows with one shared CDR3 protein collapse into an entry with the most common genes and DNA. The sample contains approximately 320,000 distinct CDR3 sequences, roughly a quarter of them found a single time. In total, the top ten clones hold about 0.7% of the sample. Material for sequencing was naive CD8+ T cells from blood, with Jurkat cell RNA spiked in. The cell subset or site label here, explained by the study, means: FACS-sorted CD8+CD4-CCR7+CD45RA+ naive T cells. The receptors were sampled from a human donor in good health. Some libraries in this study had Jurkat cell RNA spiked in.

The chain employs TRBV27 and TRBJ1-5; D gene ambiguous. V was trimmed by 6 bases and J by 5 bases, leaving 11 bases between them. Germline CDR1 MNHEY, CDR2 SMNVEV (reference sequence). The CDR3 has 13 amino acids. The CDR3 here is CASRTITDQPQHF. The CDR3 DNA reads TGTGCCAGCAGAACGATTACCGATCAGCCCCAGCATTTT.

This clonotype was counted between two and nine times. The genes are TRBV12-3 or TRBV12-4 and TRBJ2-5; D uncertain. The V end lost 3 bases, the J end lost 0 bases, and 8 bases lay between the germline ends. The CDR3 is made up of 14 amino acids. The CDR3 coding sequence is TGTGCCAGCAGTTTGGGGTTTTACCAAGAGACCCAGTACTTC. This gives the protein CASSLGFYQETQYF.

This clonotype was seen more than once but under ten times. This chain links TRBV15 with TRBJ2-5; D gene unclear. V was shortened by 1 base and J by 3 bases, with 33 bases between the two germline ends. Germline V gene lookup returns CDR1 LNHNV and CDR2 YYDKDF (reference sequence). CDR3 length: 22 residues. CDR3 loop: CATSRVRLTRPSEKRREETQYF. In nucleotides, the CDR3 is TGTGCCACCAGCAGAGTAAGGCTGACTCGACCTTCAGAGAAAAGACGAGAAGAGACCCAGTACTTC.

In regard to this clonotype: This may be a read error, as it is one base from a much larger clone. The V gene is TRBV6-5, the J gene TRBJ2-3, with no clear D. Germline values: CDR1 MNHEY, CDR2 SVGAGI. The CDR3 has 13 amino acids. This CDR3 reads CASGYAVTDTQYF. CDR3 sequence (DNA): TGTGCCAGCGGTTACGCAGTAACAGATACGCAGTATTTT.

The V and J genes are TRBV27 and TRBJ2-7, with 8 nucleotides matching TRBD2. CDR1 is MNHEY and CDR2 is SMNVEV in the germline V gene (reference sequence). V was pared by 9 bases and J by 2 bases, with 6 bases of the junction left unmatched. This CDR3 contains 13 residues. The CDR3 sequence: CARISGTAYEQYF. CDR3 bases: TGTGCCAGGATTAGCGGGACTGCCTACGAGCAGTACTTC.

The sample holds one count of this clonotype. The V gene is TRBV3-1, the J gene TRBJ2-5; D gene ambiguous. The CDR3 spans 18 residues. Germline V lookup: CDR1 LGHDT, CDR2 YNNKEL (reference sequence). V was cut by 0 bases and J by 1 base, with 18 bases left in between. The CDR3 bases are TGTGCCAGCAGCCAAGATGATTCAGCAGGATCGCGCCAAGAGACCCAGTACTTC. Protein: CASSQDDSAGSRQETQYF.

The table lists this clonotype with a few counts. The chain has TRBV11-2 and TRBJ2-1; 13 positions agree with TRBD2. With 5 bases clipped from V and 3 bases from J, the junction kept 7 bases outside the gene matches. The CDR3 totals 17 residues. Germline V gene sequence: CDR1 SGHAT, CDR2 FQNNGV. CDR3 sequence: CASSGGLAGDFYNEQFF. The DNA for the CDR3 is TGTGCCAGCAGCGGCGGACTAGCGGGAGACTTCTACAATGAGCAGTTCTTC.

In this sample, this clonotype turned up many times. This chain connects TRBV28 to TRBJ2-7; a weak D match, TRBD1 (6 bases). Germline V CDR1 and CDR2: MDHEN, SYDVKM. V was shortened by 5 bases and J by 1 base, with 15 bases between the two germline ends. There are 15 residues in the CDR3. The CDR3 region is CASSGHRGGSYEQYF. CDR3 DNA sequence: TGTGCCAGCAGTGGGCACAGAGGGGGTTCCTACGAGCAGTACTTC.

In its sample, this clonotype was seen a few times. The chain joins TRBV19 to TRBJ2-7; D unclear. Trimming removed 3 bases from V and 7 bases from J, with 13 bases in between. This CDR3 has 13 amino acids. Germline lookup yields CDR1 LNHDA and CDR2 SQIVND (reference sequence). Here the CDR3 reads CASSIVLLREQYF. Written as DNA, the CDR3 is TGTGCCAGTAGTATCGTACTTTTGCGAGAGCAGTACTTC.

This chain links TRBV19 with TRBJ1-1; tentative D call: TRBD1 (6 bases). CDR1 is LNHDA and CDR2 is SQIVND in the germline V gene (reference sequence). The CDR3 is 15 residues long. V was clipped by 7 bases and J by 14 bases, with 29 bases between them. The DNA of the CDR3 is TGTGCCAGTACCCCGCTCCAGGGGATGTTAACTGAGGCCTTCTTT. Its translation: CASTPLQGMLTEAFF.

This clonotype was seen repeatedly, ten times or more. V gene TRBV13 combines with J gene TRBJ1-2, with D perhaps matching TRBD1 (5 bases). Per the germline V gene, CDR1 is PRHDT and CDR2 is FYEKMQ (reference sequence). This CDR3 has 14 residues. V was clipped by 1 base and J by 0 bases, with 6 bases between them. The CDR3, as DNA: TGTGCCAGCAGCTTAGAAGGGGCTAACTATGGCTACACCTTC. Its translation: CASSLEGANYGYTF.

This chain connects TRBV13 to TRBJ2-1; the D gene could be TRBD1 or TRBD2 (6 bases each). Trimming shortened V by 5 bases and J by 13 bases, and 21 bases separated the two germline ends. Germline loops: CDR1 PRHDT, CDR2 FYEKMQ (reference sequence). The CDR3 is 14 residues long. For the CDR3, the DNA is TGTGCCAGCAGCCGACGGGACTCCCAACAGGGACAGTTCTTC. Its protein is CASSRRDSQQGQFF.

This clonotype has a count of ten or more. The chain is built from TRBV7-9 and TRBJ1-4; the D gene is possibly TRBD1 (6 bases). CDR3 size: 17 residues. Trimming removed 5 bases from V and 0 bases from J, with 16 bases in between. Germline CDR1 is SEHNR and CDR2 is FQNEAQ (reference sequence). CDR3 sequence reads: CASSHFGQRTTNEKLFF. The CDR3 DNA is TGTGCCAGCAGCCATTTCGGACAGAGAACAACTAATGAAAAACTGTTTTTT.

The rearrangement joins TRBV7-2 to TRBJ2-5; 8 positions match TRBD1. Germline values: CDR1 SGHTA, CDR2 FQGNSA. The CDR3 is 14 residues long. V lost 8 bases and J lost 5; bases outside the gene matches: 10. The CDR3 sequence is CASSKDRVLETQYF. As DNA, the CDR3 is TGTGCCAGCTCTAAGGACAGGGTCTTGGAGACCCAGTACTTC. Based on the CDR3 plus reference TRBV7-2 and TRBJ2-5, the full variable domain is GAGVSQSPSNKVTEKGKDVELRCDPISGHTALYWYRQSLGQGLEFLIYFQGNSAPDKSGLPSDRFSAERTGGSVSTLTIQRTQQEDSAVYLCASSKDRVLETQYFGPGTRLLVL.

The sample holds a few counts of this clonotype. V and J are TRBV4-2 and TRBJ2-7, with D unresolved. The germline CDR1 and CDR2 sequences are LGHNA and YNFKEQ. V was trimmed by 1 base and J by 3 bases, leaving 7 bases between them. This CDR3 has 13 amino acids. Here the CDR3 DNA reads TGTGCCAGCAGCCAAGTAAAACACTACGAGCAGTACTTC. Translation: CASSQVKHYEQYF.

This clonotype appeared many times. The chain couples TRBV29-1 to TRBJ2-1; 8 positions match TRBD1. The CDR3 runs to 12 residues. Looked up from germline, CDR1 is SQVTM and CDR2 is ANQGSEA. V trimming: 7 bases; J trimming: 4 bases; junction bases outside the gene matches: 3. DNA of the CDR3: TGCAGCGCCCGGGACAGGTACAATGAGCAGTTCTTC. Translating it yields CSARDRYNEQFF.

The rearrangement links TRBV30 to TRBJ2-3, with D hard to call. This CDR3 spans 14 amino acids. The germline V gene has CDR1 GTSNPN and CDR2 SVGIG (reference sequence). Trimming stripped 0 bases from V and 2 bases from J, with 9 bases between. CDR3 DNA: TGTGCCTGGAGTGTTACTACCACCACAGATACGCAGTATTTT. Protein product: CAWSVTTTTDTQYF.

This clonotype was seen ten or more times. V is TRBV30 and J is TRBJ1-5; possible D gene TRBD1, 5 bases. Deletions cut 2 bases from V and 6 bases from J, with 8 bases between. The CDR3 consists of 12 residues. Looked up from germline, CDR1 is GTSNPN and CDR2 is SVGIG (reference sequence). The CDR3 DNA sequence: TGTGCCTGGAGTCAGGGCGGTCAGCCCCAGCATTTT. It encodes CAWSQGGQPQHF. Variable domain in full (rest from reference TRBV30 and TRBJ1-5): SQTIHQWPATLVQPVGSPLSLECTVEGTSNPNLYWYRQAAGRGLQLLFYSVGIGQISSEVPQNLSASRPQDRQFILSSKKLLLSDSGFYLCAWSQGGQPQHFGDGTRLSIL.

To note about this clonotype: A much bigger clone sits one base away, suggesting this may be a read error. The chain joins TRBV28 to TRBJ2-7, with 8 bases that match TRBD2. The germline gives CDR1 MDHEN, CDR2 SYDVKM. There are 12 residues in the CDR3. DNA of the CDR3: TGTGTCTGGGGGACTAGCTCCTACGAGCAGTACTTC. This encodes CVWGTSSYEQYF.

With respect to this clonotype: Just one base apart from a much larger clone, this may be a read error. This CDR3 is missing its conserved last phenylalanine or tryptophan, likely due to a read error. The chain has TRBV11-2 and TRBJ2-1; D gene uncertain. This CDR3 is built from 15 residues. Germline V gives CDR1 SGHAT, CDR2 FQNNGV. The V end was cut by 1 base, the J end by 0 bases, with 7 bases between. CDR3 amino acids: CASSLGPRSYNEQFS. The CDR3 DNA is TGTGCCAGCAGCTTAGGGCCCCGCTCCTACAATGAGCAGTTCTCC.

Comment on this clonotype: A much larger clone is a single base away; this may be a read error. This chain joins TRBV20-1 and TRBJ1-3; tentative D call: TRBD1 (6 bases). This CDR3 region has 15 residues. Germline V gives CDR1 DFQATT, CDR2 SNEGSKA (reference sequence). V dropped 3 bases and J dropped 9 bases, with 21 bases sitting between them. In DNA form, the CDR3 reads TGCAGTGCTAGGAAGAGCAGGGGAGTATCAATCACCATATATTTT. This sequence encodes CSARKSRGVSITIYF.

V and J are TRBV11-2 and TRBJ2-1; 13 nucleotides agree with TRBD2. Looked up from germline, CDR1 is SGHAT and CDR2 is FQNNGV. J gave up 5 bases and V 10 bases, and 8 bases lay outside the gene matches. This CDR3 spans 15 amino acids. CDR3 region: CATRTSGSDHNEQFF. Here the CDR3 DNA reads TGTGCCACGAGGACTAGCGGGAGTGACCACAATGAGCAGTTCTTC.

Remarks on this clonotype: This may arise from a read error, as a much more abundant clone is one base away. The chain joins TRBV5-3 to TRBJ2-7, with D maybe TRBD2 (6 bases). TRBV5-3 counts as an open reading frame of uncertain function. CDR3 size: 13 residues. The DNA of the CDR3 is TGTGCCAGCAGCTTGGTACTAGCCAGCGAGCAGCACTTC. Its protein is CASSLVLASEQHF.

V gene TRBV3-1 combines with J gene TRBJ2-5; a possible D gene is TRBD1 (5 bases). CDR1 LGHDT and CDR2 YNNKEL come from the germline V gene (reference sequence). V lost 3 bases, J lost 1 base, and 9 bases lay in between. The CDR3 is 14 amino acids. The CDR3 DNA reads TGTGCCAGCAGCCAGACCAGGGCCCAAGAGACCCAGTACTTC. Translating gives CASSQTRAQETQYF.

This chain connects TRBV10-3 to TRBJ2-3; tentative D call: TRBD2 (5 bases). V lost 0 bases, J lost 14 bases, and 15 bases lay in between. The CDR3 consists of 13 residues. Looked up from germline, CDR1 is ENHRY and CDR2 is SYGVKD. Here the CDR3 DNA reads TGTGCCATCAGTGAGTCTAACTTTCAGGCGGGGTATTTT. It translates to CAISESNFQAGYF.

This clonotype was seen at least ten times. V gene TRBV4-3 combines with J gene TRBJ2-7, with D unclear. This CDR3 region has 15 residues. The germline V and J ends were trimmed by 3 bases and 2 bases, with 14 bases remaining between them. Germline CDR1 and CDR2: LGHNA and YSLEER. This CDR3 is CASSQGMAGPYEQYF. The DNA for the CDR3 is TGCGCCAGCAGCCAGGGAATGGCCGGGCCCTACGAGCAGTACTTC.

This sequence joins TRBV10-3 and TRBJ1-5, with D possibly matching TRBD1 (6 bases). Germline CDR1 is ENHRY and CDR2 is SYGVKD. The CDR3 contains 13 residues. The V gene lost 8 bases and the J gene lost 0 bases, with 8 bases spanning the gap. CDR3 region: CAIGGDSNQPQHF. CDR3 DNA: TGTGCCATCGGGGGCGATAGCAATCAGCCCCAGCATTTT.

This clonotype was picked up many times. This chain links TRBV29-1 with TRBJ2-7; TRBD1 matches at 8 bases. V trimming: 7 bases; J trimming: 4 bases; junction bases outside the gene matches: 6. Germline loops: CDR1 SQVTM, CDR2 ANQGSEA. The CDR3 runs to 12 residues. This CDR3 is CSAGGSPYEQYF. The DNA for the CDR3 is TGCAGCGCAGGGGGCAGTCCATACGAGCAGTACTTC.

The chain uses TRBV27 and TRBJ1-5, with D possibly being TRBD1 (5 bases). Germline-derived CDR1 and CDR2 are MNHEY and SMNVEV (reference sequence). The CDR3 runs to 13 residues. Trimming removed 4 bases from V and 8 bases from J, with 12 bases in between. CDR3 protein: CASSSTEPEPQHF. DNA for the CDR3: TGTGCCAGCAGTTCGACAGAACCCGAGCCCCAGCATTTT.

Points on this clonotype: Being one base from a much bigger clone, this may be a read error. This chain uses TRBV5-6 with TRBJ1-5; D is unclear. This CDR3 comprises 15 residues. Germline assignment: CDR1 SGHDT and CDR2 YYEEEE. CDR3 coding DNA: TGTGCCTGCAGCTTGTCTCCAGGCGACAATCAGCCCCAGCATTTT. Amino acid sequence: CACSLSPGDNQPQHF.

This clonotype showed up many times. V gene TRBV28 combines with J gene TRBJ1-1, with TRBD1 as a possible D gene (5 bases). Between the trimmed V and J ends, which lost 6 bases and 1 base, there was a span of 12 bases. Germline CDR1 and CDR2: MDHEN and SYDVKM. The CDR3 is 14 residues long. CDR3 sequence reads: CASRIGTPNTEAFF. The CDR3 bases are TGTGCCAGCAGAATAGGGACTCCGAACACTGAAGCTTTCTTT.